These T cell receptor beta chains were read from a single sample in a study of technical replicates of blood from a handful of donors. Profiled with immunoSEQ multiplex PCR; TCRdb holds only in-frame clones, not every one. The table lists around 80,000 clones, roughly 94% of them singletons. The sequenced material came from T cells isolated from PBMCs. The receptors come from a human donor in good health. CDR3s include the opening cysteine and the closing phenylalanine or tryptophan. The D gene is left open where the match is weak. Not every row has a clone size; where given, it reads once, few, many or a size class.

j_call: TRBJ2-7
d_call: .
v_call: TRBV9
clone_size: once
cdr3_aa: CASSASGGKGYEQYF
cdr3_nt: TGTGCCAGCAGCGCCTCAGGAGGGAAGGGTTACGAGCAGTACTTC

j_call: TRBJ1-2
d_call: .
v_call: TRBV6-5
clone_size: few
cdr3_aa: CASSPDNRGYGYTF
cdr3_nt: TGTGCCAGCAGCCCTGATAACCGGGGCTATGGCTACACCTTC

j_call: TRBJ1-2
d_call: .
v_call: TRBV7-9
clone_size: .
cdr3_aa: CASSPRGEGIPYGYTF
cdr3_nt: TGTGCCAGCAGCCCGAGAGGGGAGGGGATCCCCTATGGCTACACCTTC

j_call: TRBJ2-7
d_call: .
v_call: TRBV9
clone_size: .
cdr3_aa: CASSVDDYYYEQYF
cdr3_nt: TGTGCCAGCAGCGTAGACGACTACTACTACGAGCAGTACTTC

j_call: TRBJ1-1
d_call: .
v_call: TRBV25-1
clone_size: .
cdr3_aa: CASSVLGGITEAFF
cdr3_nt: TGTGCCAGCAGTGTACTGGGAGGAATAACTGAAGCTTTCTTT

j_call: TRBJ2-7
d_call: TRBD2
v_call: TRBV11-2
clone_size: .
cdr3_aa: CASSLMAGEGVYEQYF
cdr3_nt: TGTGCCAGCAGCTTAATGGCGGGAGAGGGAGTCTACGAGCAGTACTTC

j_call: TRBJ1-1
d_call: .
v_call: TRBV5-6
clone_size: .
cdr3_aa: CASRRITTEAFF
cdr3_nt: TGTGCCAGCAGGAGAATAACGACTGAAGCTTTCTTT

j_call: TRBJ2-7
d_call: .
v_call: TRBV6-4
clone_size: .
cdr3_aa: CASSDVSSSYEQYF
cdr3_nt: TGTGCCAGCAGTGACGTATCTAGCTCCTACGAGCAGTACTTC

j_call: TRBJ1-2
d_call: TRBD1
v_call: TRBV19
clone_size: .
cdr3_aa: CASNADREDYGYTF
cdr3_nt: TGTGCCAGTAACGCGGACAGGGAGGACTATGGCTACACCTTC

j_call: TRBJ2-7
d_call: TRBD2
v_call: TRBV7-9
clone_size: .
cdr3_aa: CASSSGLAGLGHEQYF
cdr3_nt: TGTGCCAGCAGCTCGGGACTAGCGGGACTCGGGCACGAGCAGTACTTC

j_call: TRBJ2-7
d_call: TRBD2
v_call: TRBV19
clone_size: once
cdr3_aa: CASTSGAHYEQYF
cdr3_nt: TGTGCCAGTACTAGCGGCGCCCACTACGAGCAGTACTTC

j_call: TRBJ2-7
d_call: .
v_call: TRBV4-2
clone_size: .
cdr3_aa: CASSQSLTRNTYEQYF
cdr3_nt: TGTGCCAGCAGCCAATCATTAACGCGCAATACCTACGAGCAGTACTTC

j_call: TRBJ1-4
d_call: .
v_call: TRBV9
clone_size: .
cdr3_aa: CASSVVLGEGEKLFF
cdr3_nt: TGTGCCAGCAGCGTAGTCCTCGGGGAGGGGGAAAAACTGTTTTTT